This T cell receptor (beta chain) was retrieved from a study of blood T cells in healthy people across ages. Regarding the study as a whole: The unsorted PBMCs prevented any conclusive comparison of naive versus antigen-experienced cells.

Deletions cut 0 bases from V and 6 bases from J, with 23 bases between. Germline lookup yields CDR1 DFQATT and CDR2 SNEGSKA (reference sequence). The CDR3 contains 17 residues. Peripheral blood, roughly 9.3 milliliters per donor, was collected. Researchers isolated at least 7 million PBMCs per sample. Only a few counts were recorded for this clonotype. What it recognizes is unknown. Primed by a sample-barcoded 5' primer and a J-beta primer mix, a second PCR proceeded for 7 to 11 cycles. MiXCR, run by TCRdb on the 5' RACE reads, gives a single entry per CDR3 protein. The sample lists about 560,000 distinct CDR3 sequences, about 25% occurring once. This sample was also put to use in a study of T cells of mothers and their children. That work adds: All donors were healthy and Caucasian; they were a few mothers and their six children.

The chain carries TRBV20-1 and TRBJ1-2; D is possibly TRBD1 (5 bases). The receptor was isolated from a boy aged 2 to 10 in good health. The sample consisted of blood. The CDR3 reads CSARDPSAGLSSHGYTF. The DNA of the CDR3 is TGCAGTGCTAGAGACCCCTCGGCGGGGCTTTCTAGTCATGGCTACACCTTC.